This TCR beta chain derives from a study of OX40 agonist ivuxolimab in advanced cancers. TCRdb's copy holds only in-frame clones and misses some; the assay was immunoSEQ multiplex PCR. The sample has roughly 69,000 clones, 91% seen once. Material: CD4+ or CD8+ T cells sorted from blood, obtained in a trial of the OX40 agonist ivuxolimab. This sequence originates from an adult with an advanced solid tumor such as melanoma, head and neck, liver or kidney cancer.

CDR3 bases: TGTGCCAGCAGTCTCACCCGACTAGCGGGAGAGGTTTGGCCCGGGGAGCTGTTTTTT. Amino acids: CASSLTRLAGEVWPGELFF. This sequence joins TRBV28 and TRBJ2-2; 12 bases are shared with TRBD2. CDR3 length: 19 residues. J lost 6 bases, V lost 5 bases, and 16 bases had no gene match. Germline lookup yields CDR1 MDHEN and CDR2 SYDVKM.